This record concerns one T cell receptor (delta chain) sequence. This clone turned up a few times. No antigen is known for it. Per-nucleotide qualities are absent, and no much larger clonotype sits a single base away. For CDR1 and CDR2, the germline V gene lists TSWWSYY and QGS. The germline V end is reduced by 0 bases and the J end by 5 bases; junction bases left unmatched: 11. The CDR3 runs 17 amino acids, cysteine and phenylalanine included. Left in the record is the CDR3 DNA by itself, 51 bases read in frame from the first base. Thymic samples were depleted of alphabeta T cells, then CD3+ TCRVdelta1+ TCRVdelta2- thymocytes were FACS-sorted. The purity of the sorted Vdelta1+ thymocytes fell between about 96% and 99.6%. The thymic specimens were obtained from roughly 8 paediatric patients, aged about 5 days to 17 months, who were having corrective cardiac surgery. Thymic tissue was dispersed, and mononuclear cells were isolated on a Histopaque-1077 density gradient. Staining used anti-TCRVdelta1 clone TS8.2, anti-TCRVdelta2 clone B6, anti-CD3 clone HIT3a and anti-TCRalphabeta clone IP26 antibodies.

This specimen belongs to a study of Vδ1+ human thymocytes (dated by TCRdb to the late 2010s). Study-level background: As a data resource, the study described the mRNA-level TRG and TRD CDR3 repertoires of highly purified Vdelta1+ thymocytes obtained from young children. The multiplex-based CDR3 amplicon strategy had previously been validated against 5'RACE-based CDR3 amplicon generation methods. Study-wide conclusions, independent of this receptor: The authors advised highly purified populations and single-cell validation, since unexpected Vdelta2 sequences could cause misinterpretation of bulk repertoire data. Numerous TRG clonotypes were shared among donors (up to about 7x10^3), while TRD repertoires were essentially private (a maximum of roughly 120 shared). Although sort purity was high, roughly a fifth of thymic TRD sequences were Vdelta2 (with a few Vdelta3), in contrast to the peripheral blood Vdelta1+ controls. Donors did not cluster by age or sex, so the analyses were not stratified by age or sex. In contrast to oligoclonal peripheral blood repertoires, thymic TRG and TRD repertoires appeared to be highly polyclonal with Gaussian CDR3 length distributions.

RNA was extracted with the RNeasy mini kit and reverse transcribed using Superscript III. To generate the CDR3 amplicons, a multiplex PCR was run using pooled V-gene forward primers together with a constant-region reverse primer that carried Illumina adaptor overhangs. After gel purification, amplicons were indexed with Nextera index primers over approximately 8 extra PCR cycles and were then purified with AMPure XP beads. Sequencing of libraries was performed on an Illumina MiSeq using paired-end 250 bp reads, dual indexing and a 20% PhiX spike-in. Per the source publication's procedure: Read quality was checked with FastQC, and TRG read pairs were merged using ea-utils fastq-join. Annotation of sequences was performed with IMGT/HighV-QUEST, only productive sequences with unambiguous V-gene assignment were retained, and clonotypes were defined by identical CDR3 sequence. Downstream analysis used VDJtools 1.1.1, tcR 2.2.3, Treemap and vegan Shannon diversity in R 3.4.4. With CATT, TCRdb called clones again from the public reads; duplicate DNA rows were later joined. The V and J calls reflect TCRdb's pipeline rather than the authors' work. The sample table contains roughly 56,000 delta-chain clones; only one count was recorded for over 12% of them. Roughly 0.37% of the sample belongs to the ten largest clones.

Sequenced material: Vdelta1+ gamma-delta thymocytes from the thymus. Explained via the paper, the cell subset or site label denotes: FACS-sorted CD3+ TCRalphabeta- TCRVdelta1+ TCRVdelta2- thymocytes. The clonotype originates from a girl under three years old who had congenital heart surgery. This chain is built from TRDV1 and TRDJ1, with TRDD3 matching 8 junction bases. The CDR3 protein is CALGELVVTYWGDKLIF. The nucleotide sequence is given as TGTGCTCTTGGGGAACTAGTCGTTACGTACTGGGGGGATAAACTCATCTTT.